The sample holds a few counts of the clone carrying this TCR beta chain. The sample belongs to a study of blood T cell repertoires in COVID-19. As for the study in general: Italy, Spain and the United States were the sources of the convalescent and acute COVID-19 samples. Nucleic acid was either cDNA or gDNA, and it came from T cells, B-cell-depleted T cells, or PBMCs.

Original handling: Nucleated cell number was recorded as an estimate derived from reference gene primer amplification. Method: immunoSEQ multiplex PCR; TCRdb's copy keeps in-frame clones and lacks some. That table gives V, J and clone size, and the DNA gave D and trimming. Among thousands of clones, 65% to 90% were seen once, and the ten largest hold just over 7%. V shed 6 bases, J shed 0 bases, and the junction held 11 bases outside the gene matches. The CDR3 covers 18 residues. The germline gives CDR1 SGHNT, CDR2 YENEEA. This sequence was found in a human donor with active COVID-19. The donor label of this sample is uncertain. The chain is built from TRBV11-3 and TRBJ1-3; the match to TRBD1 covers 10 bases. Sequenced input: peripheral blood. CDR3 in DNA: TGTGCCAGCAGACGGGACAGGGGCCTAACCTGCTCTGGAAACACCATATATTTT. The encoded protein is CASRRDRGLTCSGNTIYF.